This T cell receptor (beta chain) emerged from a study of cytomegalovirus exposure and HLA in healthy donors. A multiplex PCR was run with 60 Vbeta primers and 13 Jbeta primers. Sequencing was performed with immunoSEQ multiplex PCR; in TCRdb, only in-frame clones are kept and a portion is missing. Of around 150,000 clones in the sample, 60% to 85% were seen once. The CDR3 is 14 amino acids. Germline V CDR1 and CDR2: SNHLY, FYNNEI. Trimming took off 7 bases at V and 1 base at J, with 11 bases between the two ends. The genes are TRBV2 and TRBJ1-5; D remains ambiguous. Sample: PBMCs. The sequence was obtained from a male donor in good health and CMV-seronegative. This chain's CDR3 is CASMSGTSNQPQHF. The CDR3 DNA reads as TGTGCCAGCATGTCGGGAACGAGCAATCAGCCCCAGCATTTT.